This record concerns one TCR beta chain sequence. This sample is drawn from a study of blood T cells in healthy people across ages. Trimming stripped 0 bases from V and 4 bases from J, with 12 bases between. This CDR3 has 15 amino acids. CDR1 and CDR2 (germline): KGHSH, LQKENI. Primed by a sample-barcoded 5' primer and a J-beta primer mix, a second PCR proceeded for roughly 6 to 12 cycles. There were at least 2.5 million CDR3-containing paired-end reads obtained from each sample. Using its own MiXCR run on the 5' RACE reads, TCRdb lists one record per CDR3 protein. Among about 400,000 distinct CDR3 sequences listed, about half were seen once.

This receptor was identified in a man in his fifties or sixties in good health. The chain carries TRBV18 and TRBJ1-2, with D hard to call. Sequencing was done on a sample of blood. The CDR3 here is CASSPPHSASYGYTF. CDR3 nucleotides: TGTGCCAGCTCACCACCCCACAGTGCGAGCTATGGCTACACCTTC.